This T cell receptor beta chain originates from a study of T cells in Graves' hyperthyroidism and ophthalmopathy. The study's findings and limits: Blood shared most expanded thyroid clonotypes above 0.001.

Regions amplified from RNA transcripts were the TCR beta CDR3 regions. The HTBI primer set served for first-round RT-PCR of the TCR CDR3. TCRdb ran MiXCR on the multiplex PCR reads and lists one entry per CDR3 protein. The sample consists of a few hundred thousand distinct CDR3 sequences, over 15% of them appearing once. This clonotype was recorded at least ten times. The antigen is unknown. CDR3 length equals 14 residues. The ends lost 6 bases at V and 4 bases at J; junction bases unmatched: 6. Germline CDR1 reads SNHLY; CDR2 reads FYNNEI. Based on clinical symptoms, serum thyroxine and TRAb, thyroid ultrasound and orbital computed tomography, diagnoses were reached.

The gene calls are TRBV2 and TRBJ2-7; TRBD1 agrees at 10 bases. Sequenced sample: blood. The origin of this receptor is a woman younger than 35 with Graves' hyperthyroidism. CDR3 sequence: CASSQGTGAYEQYF. DNA of the CDR3: TGTGCCAGCAGCCAAGGGACAGGGGCGTACGAGCAGTACTTC.